Presented here are 12 T cell receptor beta chains from one specimen sequenced in a study of neurological immune-mediated disorders. Each CDR3 protein gets one entry after TCRdb re-called the 5' RACE reads with MiXCR. The sample holds about 87,000 distinct CDR3 sequences; 3% to 4% are singletons and the top ten take approximately 3%. The specimen was PBMCs. Every receptor here comes from a woman in her forties or fifties with multiple sclerosis.

This clonotype is labeled as medium-sized. The J gene is TRBJ1-1, the V gene TRBV20-1, with a tentative D call TRBD1 (5 bases). V was shortened by 3 bases and J by 5 bases, with 13 bases between the two germline ends. In germline, CDR1 is DFQATT, CDR2 SNEGSKA (reference sequence). CDR3 length equals 13 residues. The CDR3: CSARWGRRTEAFF. CDR3 in DNA: TGCAGTGCTAGGTGGGGGAGACGGACTGAAGCTTTCTTT.

This clonotype was seen ten or more times. The chain links TRBV5-1 to TRBJ2-7; no firm D call. V lost 0 bases and J 3 bases, leaving 4 bases between the germline ends. This CDR3 has 12 residues. Germline CDR1 is SGHRS and CDR2 is YFSETQ. CDR3: CASSLDVYEQYF. The CDR3 DNA is TGCGCCAGCAGCTTGGATGTCTACGAGCAGTACTTC.

This clonotype was recorded many times. The chain carries TRBV20-1 and TRBJ2-5; D gene unclear. Germline loops: CDR1 DFQATT, CDR2 SNEGSKA (reference sequence). V lost 2 bases, J lost 0 bases, and 13 bases lay in between. The CDR3 is 15 residues long. The CDR3 is CSARKWGTHQETQYF. The DNA for the CDR3 is TGCAGTGCTAGAAAGTGGGGTACCCACCAAGAGACCCAGTACTTC.

This clonotype appeared many times. This rearrangement joins TRBV7-9 to TRBJ1-1; possibly TRBD1 for D (5 bases). This CDR3 comprises 15 residues. V dropped 0 bases and J dropped 4 bases, with 12 bases sitting between them. Germline assignment: CDR1 SEHNR and CDR2 FQNEAQ (reference sequence). The CDR3 DNA reads as TGTGCCAGCAGCTTAGCGCGACAGTTTGCCACTGAAGCTTTCTTT. Translated: CASSLARQFATEAFF.

Ten or more counts support this clonotype. This chain links TRBV20-1 with TRBJ1-1; 7 bases match TRBD1. CDR3 length equals 16 residues. From germline, CDR1 is DFQATT and CDR2 SNEGSKA (reference sequence). V shed 2 bases and J 0 bases; nucleotides not matched to a gene: 9. CDR3 DNA sequence: TGCAGTGCTAGATCGACAGGGAGAGTCTTGAACACTGAAGCTTTCTTT. Its translation is CSARSTGRVLNTEAFF.

This clonotype was recorded at least ten times. The chain combines TRBV28 with TRBJ2-1; 13 bases align to TRBD2. Per the germline V gene, CDR1 is MDHEN and CDR2 is SYDVKM. The CDR3 sequence is 16 residues long. The J segment lost 7 bases and the V segment lost 5 bases, leaving 8 bases of the junction unmatched. This chain's CDR3 is CASSPTRLAGGNEQFF. CDR3 in DNA: TGTGCCAGCAGTCCCACGCGACTAGCGGGGGGTAATGAGCAGTTCTTC.

This clonotype was observed many times. The J gene is TRBJ1-1, the V gene TRBV28; D is unresolved. Trimming stripped 5 bases from V and 1 base from J, with 14 bases between. Germline V CDR1 and CDR2: MDHEN, SYDVKM. CDR3 length equals 15 residues. The CDR3 DNA follows: TGTGCCAGCAGTGAAAGCCAAACATCGAACACTGAAGCTTTCTTT. This encodes CASSESQTSNTEAFF.

At least ten counts were recorded for this clonotype. The chain joins TRBV3-1 to TRBJ1-1; D gene ambiguous. With 5 bases removed from V and 1 base from J, the gap between germline ends came to 11 bases. CDR1 is LGHDT, CDR2 YNNKEL, per germline (reference sequence). This CDR3 is built from 14 residues. The CDR3 region is CASSTPTPNTEAFF. The CDR3 nucleotides are TGTGCCAGCAGCACCCCGACACCGAACACTGAAGCTTTCTTT.

The table lists this clonotype with many counts. This chain joins TRBV3-1 and TRBJ2-1, with D uncertain. V lost 0 bases to trimming and J lost 0 bases, with 6 bases between them. The CDR3 has 15 residues. The germline V gene encodes CDR1 LGHDT and CDR2 YNNKEL (reference sequence). In nucleotides, the CDR3 is TGTGCCAGCAGCCAAGATCGGATCTCCTACAATGAGCAGTTCTTC. Translation: CASSQDRISYNEQFF.

A note on this clonotype: This may be a read error, as it is one base from a much larger clone. V is TRBV20-1 and J is TRBJ2-1; TRBD2 might be the D (7 bases). Germline V CDR1 and CDR2: DFQATT, SNEGSKA (reference sequence). Trimming pared 8 bases from V and 5 bases from J, leaving 13 bases between. This CDR3 has 12 residues. Here the CDR3 DNA reads TGCAGTCCAAACGGGGGGCACAATGAGCAGTTCTTC. Its protein product is CSPNGGHNEQFF.

This clonotype was recorded at least ten times. The chain joins TRBV7-9 to TRBJ1-4; D uncertain. CDR1 is SEHNR and CDR2 is FQNEAQ in the germline V gene (reference sequence). The V and J ends lost 5 bases and 7 bases respectively, with 17 bases between them. The CDR3 sequence is 15 residues long. The CDR3, as DNA: TGTGCCAGCAGCCCCGGAGGGTTGAATGTTGAAAAACTGTTTTTT. It encodes CASSPGGLNVEKLFF. Complete variable domain (other parts from reference TRBV7-9 and TRBJ1-4): DTGVSQNPRHKITKRGQNVTFRCDPISEHNRLYWYRQTLGQGPEFLTYFQNEAQLEKSRLLSDRFSAERPKGSFSTLEIQRTEQGDSAMYLCASSPGGLNVEKLFFGSGTQLSVL.

This clonotype was counted at least ten times. With a much larger clone just one base away, this may be a read error. The chain recombines TRBV12-3 or TRBV12-4 with TRBJ2-7; D uncertain. This CDR3 comprises 11 residues. The CDR3 DNA sequence: TGTGTCAGCAGGAATAACTACGAGCAGTACTTC. Protein product: CVSRNNYEQYF.